This T cell receptor beta chain came from a study of T cells after yellow fever vaccination. The overall study: Any fraction with a low cell number was prepared using SMART-Seq v4 Ultra Low Input. General observations from the study: Abundant bulk-population clonotypes could contaminate the FACS-sorted repertoires.

One entry per CDR3 protein results from TCRdb running MiXCR on the 5' RACE reads. The data hold 200,000 to 300,000 distinct CDR3 sequences, with over 10% observed a single time. This clonotype occurred a few times. Antigen: not known. The V end lost 0 bases, the J end lost 1 base, and 7 bases lay between the germline ends. Looked up from germline, CDR1 is MNHEY and CDR2 is SVGEGT. The CDR3 sequence is 14 residues long. This TCR was recovered from a man aged 25 to 45 who received the YFV17D yellow fever vaccine. This specimen was CD4+ T cells sorted from PBMCs, taken 45 days after the yellow fever booster vaccination. The chain recombines TRBV6-2 or TRBV6-3 with TRBJ2-7, with D possibly TRBD2 on 5 matching bases. CDR3 nucleotides: TGTGCCAGCAGTTACTCTGAGGGTTCCTACGAGCAGTACTTC. Its protein product is CASSYSEGSYEQYF.